The 32 T cell receptor beta chains below come from one sample, sequenced in a study of T cells in Graves' hyperthyroidism and ophthalmopathy (dated by TCRdb to between 2018 and 2020). The library was produced with multiplex PCR. Sequencing relied on an Illumina HiSeq 2000. The TCR beta CDR3 regions were amplified from RNA transcripts. For the first round of RT-PCR on the TCR CDR3, the HTBI primer set was used together with the Qiagen OneStep RT-PCR kit. In-frame beta chains were kept once TCRdb had trimmed the public reads at Q25 with fastp and called clones with MiXCR. Rows are unified per CDR3 protein, each entry keeping the most common DNA and genes. For this sample there are hundreds of thousands of distinct CDR3 sequences; around 17% appear just once. The ten largest clones add up to around 30% of the sample. Sequences were obtained from blood. These TCRs come from a young woman with Graves' ophthalmopathy.

In the case of this clonotype: This may arise from a read error, as a much more abundant clone is one base away. The rearrangement uses TRBV12-3 or TRBV12-4 and TRBJ2-2; 9 bases align to TRBD1. This CDR3 is built from 15 residues. CDR3 residues: CASGSGTGSSGELSF. The CDR3 DNA sequence: TGTGCCAGCGGATCCGGGACAGGGTCTTCCGGGGAGCTGTCTTTT.

This clonotype was seen at least ten times. The gene calls are TRBV28 and TRBJ2-7; D is ambiguous. The V end lost 4 bases, the J end lost 4 bases, and 17 bases lay between the germline ends. The germline gives CDR1 MDHEN, CDR2 SYDVKM. The CDR3 has 15 residues. For the CDR3, the DNA is TGTGCCAGCAGTTCCTCGGGTGCAGATACGTACGAGCAGTACTTC. Protein: CASSSSGADTYEQYF.

This clonotype showed up many times. V gene TRBV16 combines with J gene TRBJ2-7, with no clear D. The V end was cut by 2 bases, the J end by 3 bases, with 11 bases between. The CDR3 runs 14 residues. Germline loops: CDR1 KGHSY, CDR2 FQNENV. The CDR3: CASSQRGRNYEQYF. The CDR3 DNA sequence: TGTGCCAGCAGCCAACGAGGCAGGAACTACGAGCAGTACTTC.

Notes on this clonotype: The junction and the germline gene differ at one end; a read error may be behind it. The rearrangement links TRBV19 to TRBJ2-1; 9 nucleotides align to TRBD2. CDR1 and CDR2 (germline): LNHDA, SQIVND (reference sequence). The CDR3 runs 14 residues. This chain's CDR3 is CAGSLAGEPNEQFF. CDR3 coding DNA: TGTGCCGGTAGCTTAGCGGGAGAACCCAATGAGCAGTTCTTC.

This clonotype was seen ten or more times. The chain combines TRBV5-6 with TRBJ2-1, with D possibly matching TRBD1 (6 bases). Trimming removed 3 bases at V and 9 bases at J, with 13 bases between. CDR3 length: 13 residues. Per the germline V gene, CDR1 is SGHDT and CDR2 is YYEEEE. The CDR3 DNA follows: TGTGCCAGCAGCTCCGGTGGGGGCCCTGAGCAGTTCTTC. This encodes CASSSGGGPEQFF.

Notes on this clonotype: Since a much larger clone is just one base distant, this may be a read error. The V call is TRBV4-3, the J call TRBJ2-3, with 9 bases lining up with TRBD2. CDR1 is LGHNA and CDR2 is YSLEER in the germline V gene. The CDR3 loop spans 17 amino acids. CDR3 protein: CVSSPTPGTSLTDTQYF. The CDR3 bases are TGCGTCAGCAGCCCAACCCCCGGGACTAGCCTCACAGATACGCAGTATTTT.

There are many counts of this clonotype. The CDR3 here is CASSALGLTGELFF. As DNA, the CDR3 is TGTGCCAGCAGCGCTCTGGGGCTCACCGGGGAGCTGTTTTTT. The chain recombines TRBV6-2 or TRBV6-3 with TRBJ2-2; D possibly corresponds to TRBD1 (5 bases). V dropped 6 bases and J dropped 4 bases, with 12 bases sitting between them. Per the germline V gene, CDR1 is MNHEY and CDR2 is SVGEGT. This CDR3 region has 14 residues.

Points on this clonotype: This may be a read error: a much more frequent sequence differs by one nucleotide. The rearrangement links TRBV20-1 to TRBJ2-6; D call uncertain. Germline V gives CDR1 DFQATT, CDR2 SNEGSKA (reference sequence). CDR3 length equals 15 residues. The V and J ends lost 6 bases and 2 bases respectively, with 14 bases between them. CDR3 in amino acids: CSAGAGRPGANVLTF. CDR3 DNA: TGCAGTGCAGGAGCAGGCCGTCCTGGGGCCAACGTCCTGACTTTC.

Many counts were recorded for this clonotype. V is TRBV15 and J is TRBJ1-1; D is undetermined. Germline CDR1 is LNHNV and CDR2 is YYDKDF (reference sequence). Trimming took off 0 bases at V and 4 bases at J, with 12 bases between the two ends. The CDR3 consists of 15 residues. The chain's CDR3 is CATSRDLGGGTEAFF. The CDR3 nucleotides are TGTGCCACCAGCAGAGATTTGGGTGGTGGCACTGAAGCTTTCTTT.

Ten or more counts support this clonotype. This chain uses TRBV6-5 with TRBJ2-1; 13 bases fit TRBD2. Germline V gives CDR1 MNHEY, CDR2 SVGAGI. CDR3 size: 19 residues. V lost 1 base and J lost 9; bases outside the gene matches: 15. Here the CDR3 DNA reads TGTGCCAGCAGTTACTGGAGACTAGCGGGAGGCCTGAGAACGGGTGAGCAGTTCTTC. This translates into CASSYWRLAGGLRTGEQFF.

This chain connects TRBV7-9 to TRBJ2-5; D is possibly TRBD2 (6 bases). V lost 5 bases and J lost 0, with 10 bases in between. Germline CDR1 and CDR2: SEHNR and FQNEAQ (reference sequence). The CDR3 runs to 14 residues. Written as DNA, the CDR3 is TGTGCCAGCAGCCGGGCGGGGTACCAAGAGACCCAGTACTTC. Its translation: CASSRAGYQETQYF.

This clonotype was seen ten or more times. The chain links TRBV18 to TRBJ2-1, with 10 nucleotides matching TRBD2. Germline V gives CDR1 KGHSH, CDR2 LQKENI. The CDR3 is made up of 13 amino acids. V dropped 5 bases and J dropped 8; count of bases not matched to a gene: 3. For the CDR3, the DNA is TGTGCCAGCTCAGGCAGCGGGAGGGATGAGCAGTTCTTC. Protein sequence: CASSGSGRDEQFF.

This clonotype appeared many times. V gene TRBV9 combines with J gene TRBJ1-2, with D hard to call. CDR3 size: 15 residues. Trimming left V 0 bases short and J 4 bases short, with 13 bases between. Germline CDR1 reads SGDLS; CDR2 reads YYNGEE. The CDR3, as DNA: TGTGCCAGCAGCGTAGAGGCCGGTAACTTCTATGGCTACACCTTC. It codes for CASSVEAGNFYGYTF.

In its sample, this clonotype was seen many times. The rearrangement uses TRBV4-2 and TRBJ2-5, with D unresolved. The CDR3 is 15 amino acids. Looked up from germline, CDR1 is LGHNA and CDR2 is YNFKEQ. V gave up 1 base and J gave up 1 base, with 10 bases separating them. The CDR3 protein is CASSQVSPLQETQYF. The CDR3 region has the DNA TGTGCCAGCAGCCAAGTATCCCCACTCCAAGAGACCCAGTACTTC.

This clonotype was observed at least ten times. The rearrangement links TRBV20-1 to TRBJ2-6, with D uncertain. This CDR3 contains 14 residues. V gave up 3 bases and J gave up 3 bases, with 9 bases separating them. The germline V gene encodes CDR1 DFQATT and CDR2 SNEGSKA (reference sequence). The CDR3 DNA follows: TGCAGTGCTAGTGCGGTTCTTGGGGCCAACGTCCTGACTTTC. Protein: CSASAVLGANVLTF.

This clonotype came up many times. The genes are TRBV4-1 and TRBJ1-1, with D hard to call. The germline gives CDR1 MGHRA, CDR2 YSYEKL. CDR3 length: 15 amino acids. Trimming removed 4 bases at V and 4 bases at J, with 16 bases between. This CDR3 is CASSLHSRVGTEAFF. In nucleotides, the CDR3 is TGCGCCAGCAGCCTTCACAGTAGGGTAGGCACTGAAGCTTTCTTT.

This clonotype was observed at least ten times. This chain joins TRBV2 and TRBJ1-5, with TRBD1 matching 8 bases. The CDR3 is 15 amino acids. Trimming cost V 4 bases and J 5 bases; bases outside gene matches: 7. The germline V gene has CDR1 SNHLY and CDR2 FYNNEI. The CDR3 here is CASSVYRGNDQPQHF. Written as DNA, the CDR3 is TGTGCCAGCAGTGTGTACAGGGGGAACGATCAGCCCCAGCATTTT.

Many counts were recorded for this clonotype. The V call is TRBV4-1, the J call TRBJ1-5; 7 positions agree with TRBD1. The CDR3 is 15 amino acids. Germline V gene lookup returns CDR1 MGHRA and CDR2 YSYEKL. Unmatched junction bases numbered 6, after V lost 4 bases and J lost 3 bases. As DNA, the CDR3 is TGCGCCAGCAGCCTCAGGACAGGCCACAATCAGCCCCAGCATTTT. As protein: CASSLRTGHNQPQHF.

This clonotype was seen at least ten times. The CDR3 spells CSAETGGEAFF. CDR3 sequence (DNA): TGCAGTGCCGAGACAGGGGGTGAAGCTTTCTTT. V gene TRBV20-1 combines with J gene TRBJ1-1; 9 nucleotides line up with TRBD1. CDR1 is DFQATT, CDR2 SNEGSKA, per germline (reference sequence). This CDR3 is built from 11 residues. The J segment lost 7 bases and the V segment lost 6 bases, leaving 3 bases of the junction unmatched.

This clonotype was seen ten or more times. DNA of the CDR3: TGTGCCAGCAGCCAAGGCGTGCTTTTTAGCGAGCAGTACTTC. This gives the protein CASSQGVLFSEQYF. The chain carries TRBV4-2 and TRBJ2-7, with D uncertain. Germline CDR1 reads LGHNA; CDR2 reads YNFKEQ. The V end lost 1 base, the J end lost 6 bases, and 13 bases lay between the germline ends. There are 14 residues in the CDR3.

This clonotype has ten or more counts. V gene TRBV2 combines with J gene TRBJ2-3; D uncertain. Trimming removed 1 base from V and 3 bases from J, with 2 bases in between. The length of the CDR3 is 12 residues. Germline CDR1 SNHLY, CDR2 FYNNEI. Here the CDR3 DNA reads TGTGCCAGCAGTGAAGGGACAGATACGCAGTATTTT. It yields the protein CASSEGTDTQYF. The variable domain in full, with the rest retrieved from reference TRBV2 and TRBJ2-3, is EPEVTQTPSHQVTQMGQEVILRCVPISNHLYFYWYRQILGQKVEFLVSFYNNEISEKSEIFDDQFSVERPDGSNFTLKIRSTKLEDSAMYFCASSEGTDTQYFGPGTRLTVL.

This clonotype was seen many times. The chain's CDR3 is CSARTGTGNEQYF. Here the CDR3 DNA reads TGCAGTGCTAGAACCGGGACAGGGAACGAGCAGTACTTC. V gene TRBV20-1 combines with J gene TRBJ2-7; 9 bases fit TRBD1. The CDR3 is 13 amino acids. The V gene's germline CDR1 is DFQATT and CDR2 SNEGSKA (reference sequence). The V and J ends lost 2 bases and 5 bases, in that order; junction bases with no gene match: 4.

This clonotype was detected ten times or more. V gene TRBV25-1 combines with J gene TRBJ2-1; 15 nucleotides line up with TRBD2. The V gene's germline CDR1 is MGHDK and CDR2 SYGVNS. V shed 4 bases, J shed 4 bases, and the junction held 2 bases outside the gene matches. This CDR3 is built from 16 residues. The CDR3 sequence: CASSAGTSGGYNEQFF. CDR3 DNA: TGTGCCAGCAGTGCCGGGACTAGCGGGGGGTACAATGAGCAGTTCTTC.

The CDR3, as DNA: TGTGCCAGTACGTCAGTCACCGGGGAGCTGTTTTTT. Translation: CASTSVTGELFF. V usage is TRBV19 and J usage is TRBJ2-2, with D hard to call. CDR1 and CDR2 (germline): LNHDA, SQIVND (reference sequence). CDR3 length equals 12 residues. The germline V and J ends were trimmed by 7 bases and 4 bases, with 7 bases remaining between them. Full variable domain (outside the CDR3, taken from reference TRBV19 and TRBJ2-2): DGGITQSPKYLFRKEGQNVTLSCEQNLNHDAMYWYRQDPGQGLRLIYYSQIVNDFQKGDIAEGYSVSREKKESFPLTVTSAQKNPTAFYLCASTSVTGELFFGEGSRLTVL.

Worth noting for this clonotype: A much larger clone is a single base away; this may be a read error. This chain uses TRBV30 with TRBJ2-3, with 9 bases matching TRBD1. Germline CDR1 GTSNPN, CDR2 SVGIG (reference sequence). The CDR3 is made up of 14 amino acids. After removal of 4 bases from V and 0 bases from J, the junction contained 2 bases not matched to a gene. The CDR3 is CAWIQGASTDTQYF. In nucleotides, the CDR3 is TGTGCCTGGATACAGGGGGCAAGCACAGATACGCAGTATTTT.

The table lists this clonotype with many counts. The chain couples TRBV11-1 to TRBJ2-3; D gene unclear. The CDR3 totals 12 residues. Germline CDR1 SGHAT, CDR2 FQDESV (reference sequence). V dropped 6 bases and J dropped 2 bases, with 6 bases sitting between them. For the CDR3, the DNA is TGTGCCAGCAGTACAGTCACAGATACGCAGTATTTT. It specifies CASSTVTDTQYF.

This clonotype was seen ten or more times. This rearrangement joins TRBV11-1 to TRBJ2-7, with TRBD2 matching over 10 bases. The CDR3 runs to 14 residues. Per germline, CDR1 SGHAT and CDR2 FQDESV (reference sequence). V lost 4 bases to trimming and J lost 4 bases; unmatched junction nucleotides: 4. The CDR3 nucleotides read TGTGCCAGCAGCTCCCTAGCGGGAGTGTACGAGCAGTACTTC. Its translation is CASSSLAGVYEQYF.

This clonotype was seen many times. J is TRBJ1-5 and V is TRBV5-5; TRBD1 aligns across 7 bases. J lost 6 bases, V lost 3 bases, and 15 bases had no gene match. The CDR3 length is 17 residues. CDR1 is SGHKS and CDR2 is YYEKEE in the germline V gene (reference sequence). CDR3 bases: TGTGCCAGCAGCTGGCCGGGACAGAAAGGCCTCACTCAGCCCCAGCATTTT. It yields the protein CASSWPGQKGLTQPQHF.

This clonotype showed up many times. The V call is TRBV6-5, the J call TRBJ1-2, with D possibly being TRBD1 (5 bases). Deletions cut 0 bases from V and 1 base from J, with 9 bases between. CDR3 length: 15 residues. CDR1 is MNHEY and CDR2 is SVGAGI in the germline V gene. The CDR3 reads CASSYSPRDNYGYTF. The CDR3 DNA follows: TGTGCCAGCAGTTACTCGCCCAGGGATAACTATGGCTACACCTTC.

Only a few counts were recorded for this clonotype. The chain has TRBV4-1 and TRBJ2-3, with 10 bases identical to TRBD2. CDR1 and CDR2 from the germline V gene are MGHRA and YSYEKL. The length of the CDR3 is 15 residues. J gave up 8 bases and V 0 bases, and 5 bases lay outside the gene matches. As DNA, the CDR3 is TGCGCCAGCAGCCAAGATCGAGTAGCGGGGGGTACGCAGTATTTT. Its protein product is CASSQDRVAGGTQYF.

This clonotype was observed many times. V gene TRBV28 combines with J gene TRBJ2-1; unclear D gene. This CDR3 region has 12 residues. Looked up from germline, CDR1 is MDHEN and CDR2 is SYDVKM. The V gene lost 2 bases and the J gene lost 10 bases, with 9 bases spanning the gap. The CDR3 is CASSLQLREQFF. Here the CDR3 DNA reads TGTGCCAGCAGTTTACAGCTTCGGGAGCAGTTCTTC.

In this sample, this clonotype turned up many times. CDR3 sequence reads: CASSFGVTPPQYF. CDR3 DNA: TGTGCCAGCAGCTTCGGTGTAACGCCCCCGCAGTACTTC. The rearrangement uses TRBV13 and TRBJ2-7, with D uncertain. The CDR3 has 13 amino acids. Trimming shortened V by 3 bases and J by 9 bases, and 15 bases separated the two germline ends. Germline values: CDR1 PRHDT, CDR2 FYEKMQ (reference sequence).